This entry concerns a single TCR beta chain. This sample is drawn from a study of blood T cell repertoires in COVID-19. The CDR3 is 18 amino acids. The trim removed 6 bases at V and 4 bases at J, leaving 21 bases unmatched. Germline lookup yields CDR1 SGHDT and CDR2 YYEEEE. The data were produced by immunoSEQ multiplex PCR, yet TCRdb's version contains in-frame clones alone and is incomplete. The sample has 190,000 or so clones, around 87% seen once. The sequence came from a man aged 40-49 years with active or convalescent COVID-19. The specimen sequenced was peripheral blood. This chain links TRBV5-6 with TRBJ2-5, with 7 positions matching TRBD2. CDR3 sequence reads: CASTYLWGGARVRETQYF. Written as DNA, the CDR3 is TGTGCCAGCACCTACCTTTGGGGAGGGGCAAGGGTACGAGAGACCCAGTACTTC.